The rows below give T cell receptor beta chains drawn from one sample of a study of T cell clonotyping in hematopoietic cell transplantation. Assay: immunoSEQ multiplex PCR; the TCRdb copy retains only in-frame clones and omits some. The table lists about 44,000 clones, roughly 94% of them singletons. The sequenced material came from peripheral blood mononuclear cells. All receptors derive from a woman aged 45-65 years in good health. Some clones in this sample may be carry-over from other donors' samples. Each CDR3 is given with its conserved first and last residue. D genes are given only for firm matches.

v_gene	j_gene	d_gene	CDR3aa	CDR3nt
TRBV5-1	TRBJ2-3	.	CASSLVGLTDTQYF	TGCGCCAGCAGCTTGGTAGGGCTCACAGATACGCAGTATTTT
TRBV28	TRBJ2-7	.	CASSPPGRGPYEQYF	TGTGCCAGCAGTCCCCCGGGGAGGGGGCCCTACGAGCAGTACTTC
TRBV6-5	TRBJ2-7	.	CASSRGQNYEQYF	TGTGCCAGCAGCCGCGGACAGAACTACGAGCAGTACTTC
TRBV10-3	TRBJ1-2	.	CAISRDGNMYGYTF	TGTGCCATCAGCCGGGACGGCAATATGTATGGCTACACCTTC
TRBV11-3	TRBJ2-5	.	CASSPFAETQYF	TGTGCCAGCAGCCCATTTGCGGAGACCCAGTACTTC
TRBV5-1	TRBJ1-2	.	CASSFEGSFYGYTF	TGCGCCAGCAGCTTCGAGGGAAGTTTCTATGGCTACACCTTC
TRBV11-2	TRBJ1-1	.	CASSFTGGEAFF	TGTGCCAGCAGCTTCACCGGCGGTGAAGCTTTCTTT
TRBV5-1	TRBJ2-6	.	CASRGDLSGANVLTF	TGCGCCAGCAGAGGGGACCTCTCTGGGGCCAACGTCCTGACTTTC
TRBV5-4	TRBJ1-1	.	CASSFVGLKNTEAFF	TGTGCCAGCAGCTTCGTGGGACTCAAGAACACTGAAGCTTTCTTT
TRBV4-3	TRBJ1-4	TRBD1	CASSLGQARANEKLFF	TGCGCCAGCAGCCTGGGACAGGCCCGGGCTAATGAAAAACTGTTTTTT
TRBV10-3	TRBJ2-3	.	CAISESSPTDTQYF	TGTGCCATCAGTGAGTCGTCCCCCACAGATACGCAGTATTTT
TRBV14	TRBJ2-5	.	CASSQGVEETQYF	TGTGCCAGCAGCCAAGGGGTGGAGGAGACCCAGTACTTC
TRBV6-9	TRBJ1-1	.	CASSYLFSNTEAFF	TGTGCCAGCAGCTACCTGTTCTCTAACACTGAAGCTTTCTTT
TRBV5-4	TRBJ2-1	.	CASSSSAEQFF	TGTGCCAGCAGCTCGTCGGCGGAGCAGTTCTTC